These T cell receptor beta chains were read from a single sample in a study of cytomegalovirus exposure and HLA in healthy donors. Clones were sequenced by immunoSEQ multiplex PCR, and TCRdb holds only the in-frame ones, with some missing. The data show tens of thousands of clones, just under 80% seen once. Source material: PBMCs. Receptors were obtained from a male donor in good health and CMV-seropositive. Both conserved end residues are part of each CDR3. The order of the fields is CDR3 protein, CDR3 DNA, V gene, CDR3 length, clone size, D gene, J gene. The D gene is left open where the match is weak. Size is stated for part of the rows, as once, few or many counts, or as a class when the clone is expanded.

CDR3: CASSYDRTSTDTQYF
DNA: TGTGCCAGCAGTTACGACAGGACGAGCACAGATACGCAGTATTTT
V: TRBV6-5
length: 15
size: NA
D: NA
J: TRBJ2-3

CDR3: CASAAGVGTGELFF
DNA: TGTGCCAGCGCAGCGGGAGTAGGGACCGGGGAGCTGTTTTTT
V: TRBV10-3
length: 14
size: NA
D: TRBD2
J: TRBJ2-2

CDR3: CSARVGTGPHF
DNA: TGCAGTGCTAGAGTGGGGACAGGGCCCCACTTC
V: TRBV20-1
length: 11
size: few
D: TRBD1
J: TRBJ2-7

CDR3: CAGSPAGGNRRNEQFF
DNA: TGTGCCGGAAGCCCGGCCGGGGGGAATCGTCGCAATGAGCAGTTCTTC
V: TRBV2
length: 16
size: NA
D: TRBD2
J: TRBJ2-1

CDR3: CASSRPDRDTEAFF
DNA: TGTGCCAGCAGCCGTCCCGATCGGGACACTGAAGCTTTCTTT
V: TRBV4-2
length: 14
size: NA
D: NA
J: TRBJ1-1

CDR3: CASILWGGTDTQYF
DNA: TGTGCCAGCATTTTATGGGGGGGCACAGATACGCAGTATTTT
V: TRBV2
length: 14
size: few
D: NA
J: TRBJ2-3

CDR3: CASSPHLGGQETQYF
DNA: TGTGCCAGCAGCCCCCACCTAGGCGGACAAGAGACCCAGTACTTC
V: TRBV9
length: 15
size: NA
D: NA
J: TRBJ2-5

CDR3: CASSEYKGAGYGYTF
DNA: TGTGCCAGCAGTGAATACAAGGGGGCTGGCTATGGCTACACCTTC
V: TRBV25-1
length: 15
size: NA
D: TRBD1
J: TRBJ1-2

CDR3: CASSQGEGAPNTGELFF
DNA: TGTGCCAGCAGCCAAGGCGAAGGGGCTCCGAACACCGGGGAGCTGTTTTTT
V: TRBV4-2
length: 17
size: once
D: NA
J: TRBJ2-2

CDR3: CASSPGLAGVLETQYF
DNA: TGTGCCAGCAGCCCGGGACTAGCGGGAGTCCTGGAGACCCAGTACTTC
V: TRBV11-3
length: 16
size: few
D: TRBD2
J: TRBJ2-5

CDR3: CASSPPNRGGNQPQHF
DNA: TGTGCCAGCTCACCACCGAACAGGGGTGGCAATCAGCCCCAGCATTTT
V: TRBV18
length: 16
size: NA
D: TRBD1
J: TRBJ1-5

CDR3: CASSLAGATYNEQFF
DNA: TGTGCCAGCAGCTTGGCGGGTGCCACCTACAATGAGCAGTTCTTC
V: TRBV5-4
length: 15
size: NA
D: NA
J: TRBJ2-1

CDR3: CAISELEGAGGKLFF
DNA: TGTGCCATCAGTGAGTTAGAGGGGGCCGGGGGAAAACTGTTTTTT
V: TRBV10-3
length: 15
size: NA
D: TRBD1
J: TRBJ1-4

CDR3: CASSVLAPNTGELFF
DNA: TGTGCCAGCAGTGTACTAGCGCCTAACACCGGGGAGCTGTTTTTT
V: TRBV28
length: 15
size: NA
D: TRBD2
J: TRBJ2-2

CDR3: CASRGAGGVSEQYF
DNA: TGTGCCAGCAGAGGTGCGGGAGGAGTAAGCGAGCAGTACTTC
V: TRBV28
length: 14
size: NA
D: TRBD2
J: TRBJ2-7

CDR3: CASSPQGPNEQFF
DNA: TGTGCCAGCAGCCCCCAGGGTCCCAATGAGCAGTTCTTC
V: TRBV7-3
length: 13
size: NA
D: NA
J: TRBJ2-1

CDR3: CASSLTGSDYGYTF
DNA: TGCGCCAGCAGCTTGACAGGGTCGGACTATGGCTACACCTTC
V: TRBV5-1
length: 14
size: NA
D: NA
J: TRBJ1-2

CDR3: CASTPTSTNPLGLNTDTQYF
DNA: TGTGCCAGCACCCCCACTAGCACAAACCCTCTAGGATTAAACACAGATACGCAGTATTTT
V: TRBV7-8
length: 20
size: NA
D: NA
J: TRBJ2-3

CDR3: CASSRTSGNSYNEQFF
DNA: TGTGCCAGTAGTCGGACTAGCGGGAACTCCTACAATGAGCAGTTCTTC
V: TRBV19
length: 16
size: NA
D: TRBD2
J: TRBJ2-1

CDR3: CASSPQGYEQYF
DNA: TGTGCCAGCAGTCCTCAGGGTTACGAGCAGTACTTC
V: TRBV27
length: 12
size: few
D: NA
J: TRBJ2-7